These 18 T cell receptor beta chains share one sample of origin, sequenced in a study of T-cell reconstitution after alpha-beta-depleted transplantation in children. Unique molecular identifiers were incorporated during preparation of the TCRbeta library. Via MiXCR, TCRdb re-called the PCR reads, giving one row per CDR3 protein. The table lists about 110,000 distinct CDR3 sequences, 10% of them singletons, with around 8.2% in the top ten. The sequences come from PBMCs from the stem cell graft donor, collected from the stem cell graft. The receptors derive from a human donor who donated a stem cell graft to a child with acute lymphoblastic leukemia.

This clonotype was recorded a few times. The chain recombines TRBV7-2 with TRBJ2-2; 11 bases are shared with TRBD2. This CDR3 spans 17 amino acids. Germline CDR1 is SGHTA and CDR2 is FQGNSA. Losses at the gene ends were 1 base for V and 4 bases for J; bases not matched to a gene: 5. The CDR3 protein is CASSLVGTSGFTGELFF. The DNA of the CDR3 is TGTGCCAGCAGCTTAGTTGGGACTAGCGGATTCACCGGGGAGCTGTTTTTT.

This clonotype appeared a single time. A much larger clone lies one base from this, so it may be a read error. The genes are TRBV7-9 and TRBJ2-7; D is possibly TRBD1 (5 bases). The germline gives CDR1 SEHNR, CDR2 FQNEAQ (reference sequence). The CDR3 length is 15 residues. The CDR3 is CSSSLEGANNYEQYF. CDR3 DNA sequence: TGTTCCAGCAGCTTAGAAGGGGCAAACAACTACGAGCAGTACTTC.

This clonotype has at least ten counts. The CDR3 coding sequence is TGCGCCAGCAGCTTGGTACCAGAGTCCGGGGAGCTGTTTTTT. This sequence encodes CASSLVPESGELFF. V usage is TRBV5-1 and J usage is TRBJ2-2; D gene uncertain. The V gene's germline CDR1 is SGHRS and CDR2 YFSETQ. The CDR3 is 14 residues long. Trimming took 0 bases from V and 6 from J, leaving 9 bases between them.

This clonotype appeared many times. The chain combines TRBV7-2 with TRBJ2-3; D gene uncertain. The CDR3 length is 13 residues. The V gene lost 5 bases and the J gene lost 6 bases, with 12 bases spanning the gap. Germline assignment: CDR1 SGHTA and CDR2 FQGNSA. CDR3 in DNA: TGTGCCAGCAGCCAGGCCATCGAGGATACGCAGTATTTT. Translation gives CASSQAIEDTQYF.

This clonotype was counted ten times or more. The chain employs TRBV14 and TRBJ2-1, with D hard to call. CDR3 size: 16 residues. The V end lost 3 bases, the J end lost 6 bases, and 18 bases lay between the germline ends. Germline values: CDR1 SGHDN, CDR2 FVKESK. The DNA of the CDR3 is TGTGCCAGCAGCCAGGTCCGGGCCAATCCCCTCAATGAGCAGTTCTTC. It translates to CASSQVRANPLNEQFF.

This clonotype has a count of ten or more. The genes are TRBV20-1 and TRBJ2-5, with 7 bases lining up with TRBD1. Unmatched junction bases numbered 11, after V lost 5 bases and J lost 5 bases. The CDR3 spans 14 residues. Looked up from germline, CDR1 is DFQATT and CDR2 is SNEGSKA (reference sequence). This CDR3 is CSAPIRGQAETQYF. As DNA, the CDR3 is TGCAGTGCTCCGATTAGGGGGCAGGCGGAGACCCAGTACTTC.

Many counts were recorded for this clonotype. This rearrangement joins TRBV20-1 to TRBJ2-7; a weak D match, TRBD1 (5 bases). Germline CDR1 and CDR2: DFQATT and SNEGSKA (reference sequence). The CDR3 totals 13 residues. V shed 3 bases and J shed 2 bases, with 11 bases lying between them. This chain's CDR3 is CSASKDNTYEQYF. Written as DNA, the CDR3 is TGCAGTGCTAGTAAGGACAATACCTACGAGCAGTACTTC.

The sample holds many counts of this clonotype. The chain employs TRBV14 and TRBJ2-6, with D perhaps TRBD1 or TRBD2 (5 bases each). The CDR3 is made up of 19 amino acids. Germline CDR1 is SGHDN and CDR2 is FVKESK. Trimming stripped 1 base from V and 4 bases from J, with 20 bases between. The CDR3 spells CASSQGGLEGPGGANVLTF. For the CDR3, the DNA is TGTGCCAGCAGCCAAGGTGGACTCGAGGGGCCGGGGGGGGCCAACGTCCTGACTTTC.

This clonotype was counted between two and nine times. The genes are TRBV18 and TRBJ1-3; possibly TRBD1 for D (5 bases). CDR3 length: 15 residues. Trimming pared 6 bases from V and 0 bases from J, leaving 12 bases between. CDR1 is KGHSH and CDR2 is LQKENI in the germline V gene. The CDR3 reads CASSRGRTSGNTIYF. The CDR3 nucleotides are TGTGCCAGCTCGCGGGGACGGACCTCTGGAAACACCATATATTTT.

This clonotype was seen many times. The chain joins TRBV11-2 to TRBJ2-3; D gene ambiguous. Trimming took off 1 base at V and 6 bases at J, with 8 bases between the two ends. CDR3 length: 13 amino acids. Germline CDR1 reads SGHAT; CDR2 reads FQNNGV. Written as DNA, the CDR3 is TGTGCCAGCAGCTTAGGGCGGCCGGATACGCAGTATTTT. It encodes CASSLGRPDTQYF.

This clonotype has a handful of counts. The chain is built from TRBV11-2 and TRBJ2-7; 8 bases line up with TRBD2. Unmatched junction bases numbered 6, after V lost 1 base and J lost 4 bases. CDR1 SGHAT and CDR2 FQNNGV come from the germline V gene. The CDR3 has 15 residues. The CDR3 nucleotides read TGTGCCAGCAGCTTAGTGGGGACTAGATATTACGAGCAGTACTTC. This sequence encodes CASSLVGTRYYEQYF.

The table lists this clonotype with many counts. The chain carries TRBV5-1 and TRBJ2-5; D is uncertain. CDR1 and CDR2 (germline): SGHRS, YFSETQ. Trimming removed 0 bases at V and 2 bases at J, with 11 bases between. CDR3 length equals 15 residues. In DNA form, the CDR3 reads TGCGCCAGCAGCTTGGGTTGGGATTCTCAAGAGACCCAGTACTTC. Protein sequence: CASSLGWDSQETQYF.

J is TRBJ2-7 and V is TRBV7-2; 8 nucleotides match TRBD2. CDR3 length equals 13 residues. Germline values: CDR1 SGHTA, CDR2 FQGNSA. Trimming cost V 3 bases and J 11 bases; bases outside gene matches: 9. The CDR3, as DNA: TGTGCCAGCAGCTTGGATAACTATAGCGGGAAGTACTTC. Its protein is CASSLDNYSGKYF.

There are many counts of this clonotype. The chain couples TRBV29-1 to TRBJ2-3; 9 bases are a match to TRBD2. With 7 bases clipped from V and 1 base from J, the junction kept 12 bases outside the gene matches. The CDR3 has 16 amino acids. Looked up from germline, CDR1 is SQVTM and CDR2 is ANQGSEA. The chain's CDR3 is CSASASGTRGTDTQYF. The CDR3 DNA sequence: TGCAGCGCTTCCGCTAGCGGGACACGAGGCACAGATACGCAGTATTTT.

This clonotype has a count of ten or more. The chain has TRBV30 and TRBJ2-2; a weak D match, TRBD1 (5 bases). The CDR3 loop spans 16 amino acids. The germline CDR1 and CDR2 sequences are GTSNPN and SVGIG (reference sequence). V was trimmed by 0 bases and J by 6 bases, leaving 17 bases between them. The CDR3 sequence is CAWSVKRGRVAGELFF. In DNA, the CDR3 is TGTGCCTGGAGTGTAAAAAGGGGCAGGGTGGCCGGGGAGCTGTTTTTT.

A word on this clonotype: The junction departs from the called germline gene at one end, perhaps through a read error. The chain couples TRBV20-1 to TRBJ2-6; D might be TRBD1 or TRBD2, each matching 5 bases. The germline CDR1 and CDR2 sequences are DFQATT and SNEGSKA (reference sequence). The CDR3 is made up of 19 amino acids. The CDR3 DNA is TGCTGTGCTAAGGCTCGGGGCTGCCCGAGAATTGGAGGGGCCAACGTCCTGACTTTC. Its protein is CCAKARGCPRIGGANVLTF.

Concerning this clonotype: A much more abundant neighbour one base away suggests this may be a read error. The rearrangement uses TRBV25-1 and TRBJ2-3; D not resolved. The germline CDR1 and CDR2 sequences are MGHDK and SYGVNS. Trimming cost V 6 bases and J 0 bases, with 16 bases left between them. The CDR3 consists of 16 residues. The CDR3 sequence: CASRGRARSSTDTQYF. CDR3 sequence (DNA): TGTGCCAGCAGAGGCCGCGCCCGCTCTAGCACAGATACGCAGTATTTT.

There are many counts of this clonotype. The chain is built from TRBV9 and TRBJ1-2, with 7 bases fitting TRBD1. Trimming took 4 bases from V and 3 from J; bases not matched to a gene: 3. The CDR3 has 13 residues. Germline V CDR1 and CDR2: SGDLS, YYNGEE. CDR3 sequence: CASSFTGDYGYTF. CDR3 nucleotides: TGTGCCAGCAGCTTCACAGGGGACTATGGCTACACCTTC. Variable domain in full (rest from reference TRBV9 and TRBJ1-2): DSGVTQTPKHLITATGQRVTLRCSPRSGDLSVYWYQQSLDQGLQFLIQYYNGEERAKGNILERFSAQQFPDLHSELNLSSLELGDSALYFCASSFTGDYGYTFGSGTRLTVV.